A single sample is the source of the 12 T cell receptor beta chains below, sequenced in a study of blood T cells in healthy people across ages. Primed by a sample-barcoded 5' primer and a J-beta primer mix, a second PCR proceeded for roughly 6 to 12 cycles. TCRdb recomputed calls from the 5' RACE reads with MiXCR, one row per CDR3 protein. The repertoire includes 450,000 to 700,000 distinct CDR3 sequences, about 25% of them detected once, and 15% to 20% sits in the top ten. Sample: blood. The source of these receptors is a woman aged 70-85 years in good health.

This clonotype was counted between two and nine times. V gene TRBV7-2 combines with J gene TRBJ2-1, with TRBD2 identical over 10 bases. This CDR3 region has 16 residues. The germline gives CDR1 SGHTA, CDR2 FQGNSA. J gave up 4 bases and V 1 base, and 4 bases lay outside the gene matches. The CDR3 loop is CASSLVGTSAYNEQFF. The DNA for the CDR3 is TGTGCCAGCAGCTTAGTAGGGACTAGCGCTTACAATGAGCAGTTCTTC.

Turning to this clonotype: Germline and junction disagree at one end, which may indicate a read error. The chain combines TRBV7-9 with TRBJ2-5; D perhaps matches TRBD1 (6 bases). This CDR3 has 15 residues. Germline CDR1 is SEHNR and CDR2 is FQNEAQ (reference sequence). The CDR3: CASSSMTGFQETPYF. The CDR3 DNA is TGTGCCAGCAGCTCAATGACAGGTTTCCAAGAGACCCCGTACTTC.

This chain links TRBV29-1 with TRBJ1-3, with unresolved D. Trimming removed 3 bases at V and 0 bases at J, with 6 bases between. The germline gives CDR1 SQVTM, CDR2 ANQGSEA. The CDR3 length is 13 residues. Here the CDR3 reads CSVDISSGNTIYF. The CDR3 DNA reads TGCAGCGTTGATATTTCCTCTGGAAACACCATATATTTT.

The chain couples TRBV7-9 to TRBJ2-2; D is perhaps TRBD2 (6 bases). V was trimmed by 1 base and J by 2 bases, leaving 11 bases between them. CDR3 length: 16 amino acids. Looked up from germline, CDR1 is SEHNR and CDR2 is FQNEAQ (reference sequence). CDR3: CASSLGRVTNTGELFF. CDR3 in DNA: TGTGCCAGCAGCTTAGGGAGGGTTACCAACACCGGGGAGCTGTTTTTT.

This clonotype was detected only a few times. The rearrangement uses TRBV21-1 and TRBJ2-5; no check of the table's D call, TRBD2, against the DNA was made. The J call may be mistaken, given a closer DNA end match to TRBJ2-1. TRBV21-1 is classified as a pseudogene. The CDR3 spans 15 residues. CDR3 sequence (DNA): TGTGCCAGCAGCAAATATAGCGGGGGGGCCAATGAGCAGTTCTTC. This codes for CASSKYSGGANEQFF.

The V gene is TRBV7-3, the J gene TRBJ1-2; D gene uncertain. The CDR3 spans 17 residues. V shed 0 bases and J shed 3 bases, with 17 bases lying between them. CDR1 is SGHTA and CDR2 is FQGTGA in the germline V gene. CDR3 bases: TGTGCCAGCAGCTTAACGCCGGGCGAGGCGCCCTACTATGGCTACACCTTC. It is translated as CASSLTPGEAPYYGYTF.

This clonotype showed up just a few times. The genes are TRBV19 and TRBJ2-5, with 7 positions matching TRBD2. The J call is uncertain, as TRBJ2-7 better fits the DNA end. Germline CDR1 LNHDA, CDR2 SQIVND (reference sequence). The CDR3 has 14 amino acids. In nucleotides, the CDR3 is TGTGCCAGTAGTATGGGGAGGGCCCCCTACGAGCAGTACTTC. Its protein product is CASSMGRAPYEQYF.

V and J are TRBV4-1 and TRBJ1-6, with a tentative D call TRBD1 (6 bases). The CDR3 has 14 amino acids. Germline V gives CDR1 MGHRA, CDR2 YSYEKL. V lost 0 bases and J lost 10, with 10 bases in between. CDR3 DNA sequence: TGCGCCAGCAGCCAAGAGCACAGGGCCTCACCCCTCCACTTT. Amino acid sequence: CASSQEHRASPLHF.

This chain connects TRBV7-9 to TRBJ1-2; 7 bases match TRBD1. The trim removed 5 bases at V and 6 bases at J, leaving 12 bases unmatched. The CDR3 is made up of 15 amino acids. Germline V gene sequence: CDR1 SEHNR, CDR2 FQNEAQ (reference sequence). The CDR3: CASSLDRDSVDGYTF. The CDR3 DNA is TGTGCCAGCAGCCTAGACAGGGACAGCGTGGATGGCTACACCTTC.

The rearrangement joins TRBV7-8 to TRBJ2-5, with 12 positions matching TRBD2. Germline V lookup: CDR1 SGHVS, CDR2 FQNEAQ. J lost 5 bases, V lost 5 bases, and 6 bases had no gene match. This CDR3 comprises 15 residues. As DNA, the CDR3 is TGTGCCAGCAGCCTGAGACTAGCGGGGGACGAGACCCAGTACTTC. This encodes CASSLRLAGDETQYF.

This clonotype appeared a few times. CDR3 loop: CASSFYYTF. CDR3 coding DNA: TGTGCCAGCAGCTTCTACTACACCTTC. V gene TRBV7-9 combines with J gene TRBJ1-2; unclear D gene. The V gene's germline CDR1 is SEHNR and CDR2 FQNEAQ (reference sequence). The CDR3 contains 9 residues. V dropped 3 bases and J dropped 10 bases, with 3 bases sitting between them.

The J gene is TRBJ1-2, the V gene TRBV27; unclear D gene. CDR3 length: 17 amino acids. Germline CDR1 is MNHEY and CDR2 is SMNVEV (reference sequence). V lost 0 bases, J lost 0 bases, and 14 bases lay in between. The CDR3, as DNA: TGTGCCAGCAGTTTATCGGGCTACGGGCATTCTAACTATGGCTACACCTTC. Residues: CASSLSGYGHSNYGYTF.